These T cell receptor beta chains were read from a single sample in a study of blood T cell repertoires in COVID-19. Using immunoSEQ multiplex PCR, the repertoire was profiled, and TCRdb retains in-frame clones only, with some absent. The repertoire consists of about 160,000 clones, with over 80% occurring once and the leading ten covering 9.1%. The source material was peripheral blood. The receptors derive from a woman older than 75 with active or convalescent COVID-19. Each CDR3 is given with its conserved first and last residue. Fields, in order: V gene, J gene, D gene, clone size, CDR3 DNA, CDR3 protein. The D gene is left open where the match is weak. Clone size is not always given. Where it is, it says once, few, many or a class for expanded clones.

>TRBV19|TRBJ2-5|-|-
TGTGCCAGTAGTCTGTTTGGCGGGGGCAAAGAGACCCAGTACTTC
CASSLFGGGKETQYF
>TRBV30|TRBJ2-3|-|-
TGTGCCTGGACCCCATCCCGCACAGATACGCAGTATTTT
CAWTPSRTDTQYF
>TRBV10-2|TRBJ1-1|-|few
TGCGCCAGCAGTGAGTTGGCGGTTAACACTGAAGCTTTCTTT
CASSELAVNTEAFF
>TRBV5-1|TRBJ2-7|TRBD1|once
TGCGCCAGCAGCTTGAGGCAGGGGGCCCACGAGCAGTACTTC
CASSLRQGAHEQYF
>TRBV19|TRBJ2-3|TRBD2|-
TGTGCCAGTAGTTTGGCGGGGGTCACAGATACGCAGTATTTT
CASSLAGVTDTQYF
>TRBV7-2|TRBJ2-2|TRBD2|-
TGTGCCAGCAGCTTAAAGAGCGGGGGACTTAACACCGGGGAGCTGTTTTTT
CASSLKSGGLNTGELFF
>TRBV7-2|TRBJ1-2|TRBD1|once
TGTGCCAGCAGCTACCCTGGGACAGGGTACGGCTACACCTTC
CASSYPGTGYGYTF
>TRBV11-2|TRBJ2-2|-|few
TGTGCCAGCAGCTTAGACCGGAGGGCACCCGGGGAGCTGTTTTTT
CASSLDRRAPGELFF
>TRBV7-2|TRBJ1-2|-|-
TGTGCCAGCAGCTTGGGGGAGGCCCTTGAGGGCTACACCTTC
CASSLGEALEGYTF
>TRBV19|TRBJ1-4|-|-
TGTGCCAGTTGGCGGGTAGGAGAAGAAAAACTGTTTTTT
CASWRVGEEKLFF
>TRBV27|TRBJ1-3|-|-
TGTGCCAGCAGTCCACTCTCCGGTCCGTGGGGAAACACCATATATTTT
CASSPLSGPWGNTIYF
>TRBV19|TRBJ2-7|-|-
TGTGCCAGTAGTATTGGAGGGGGCTTCTACGAGCAGTACTTC
CASSIGGGFYEQYF
>TRBV2|TRBJ1-4|-|-
TGTGCCAGCAATAGCCGAGTTGAAAAACTGTTTTTT
CASNSRVEKLFF
>TRBV7-2|TRBJ2-1|TRBD1|once
TGTGCCAGCAGCTTAACTGGGACAGGGGCTACCTCGCGGAATGAGCAGTTCTTC
CASSLTGTGATSRNEQFF
>TRBV7-2|TRBJ2-6|-|-
TGTGCCAGCAGCCCACAAACAACCTCTGGGGCCAACGTCCTGACTTTC
CASSPQTTSGANVLTF
>TRBV6-2/TRBV6-3|TRBJ1-2|TRBD1|-
TGTGCCAGCAGTTACTCCAAGGGACAGGGAGCCTCCGGCTACACCTTC
CASSYSKGQGASGYTF
>TRBV6-5|TRBJ1-1|-|-
TGTGCCACCGTAGCTCTTACTGAAGCTTTCTTT
CATVALTEAFF
>TRBV30|TRBJ1-2|TRBD1|-
TGTGCGCACGCGGGACAGGGGAACTATGGCTACACCTTC
CAHAGQGNYGYTF
>TRBV11-2|TRBJ1-1|TRBD1|-
TGTGCCAGCAGCTCCTCGCGGGACAGCCGAGAAGCTTTCTTT
CASSSSRDSREAFF
>TRBV7-2|TRBJ1-6|-|-
TGTGCCAGCAGCATCCGGGAAAATAATTCACCCCTCCACTTT
CASSIRENNSPLHF
>TRBV25-1|TRBJ2-7|TRBD1|-
TGTGCCAGCAGTGCGCCCGGGACAGCCTACGAGCAGTACTTC
CASSAPGTAYEQYF
>TRBV29-1|TRBJ2-1|-|-
TGCAGCGTGGTTGGACAGCTCAATGAGCAGTTCTTC
CSVVGQLNEQFF
>TRBV7-2|TRBJ2-1|TRBD2|once
TGTGCCAGCAGCTCACTAGCGGGGGGCTTCTACAATGAGCAGTTCTTC
CASSSLAGGFYNEQFF
>TRBV19|TRBJ1-2|-|once
TGTGCCAGTAGCTCCCTGAGGGACTCCTTTCATGGCTACACCTTC
CASSSLRDSFHGYTF
>TRBV30|TRBJ2-1|-|-
TGTGCCTTCCAAGCCACTTACTCCTACAATGAGCAGTTCTTC
CAFQATYSYNEQFF
>TRBV27|TRBJ1-4|-|-
TGTGCCAGCAGTTCCTGGACAGCAACTAATGAAAAACTGTTTTTT
CASSSWTATNEKLFF